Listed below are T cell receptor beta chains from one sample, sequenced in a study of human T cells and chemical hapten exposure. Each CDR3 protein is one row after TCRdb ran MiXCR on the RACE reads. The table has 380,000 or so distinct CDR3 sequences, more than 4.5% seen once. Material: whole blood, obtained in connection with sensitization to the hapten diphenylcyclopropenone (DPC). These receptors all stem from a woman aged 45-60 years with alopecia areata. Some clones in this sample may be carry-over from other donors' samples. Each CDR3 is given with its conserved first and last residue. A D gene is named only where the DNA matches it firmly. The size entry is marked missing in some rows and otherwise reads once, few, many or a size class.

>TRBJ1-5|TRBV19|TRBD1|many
CASSNQGGISNQPQHF
TGTGCCAGTAGTAACCAAGGGGGCATTAGCAATCAGCCCCAGCATTTT
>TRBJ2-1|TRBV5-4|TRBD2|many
CASSFSGRANEQFF
TGTGCCAGCAGCTTTAGCGGGAGGGCCAATGAGCAGTTCTTC
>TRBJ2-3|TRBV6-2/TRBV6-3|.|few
CASSYTGTDTQYF
TGTGCCAGCAGTTACACGGGCACAGATACGCAGTATTTT
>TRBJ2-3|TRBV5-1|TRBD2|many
CASRVGLAGAGTDTQYF
TGCGCCAGCAGAGTGGGACTAGCGGGGGCCGGCACAGATACGCAGTATTTT
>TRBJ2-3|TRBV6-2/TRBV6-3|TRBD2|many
CASNQRGSTDTQYF
TGTGCCAGCAATCAGCGGGGGAGCACAGATACGCAGTATTTT
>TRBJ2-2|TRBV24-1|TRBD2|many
CATGLAGGRTGELFF
TGTGCCACCGGACTAGCGGGAGGGCGTACCGGGGAGCTGTTTTTT
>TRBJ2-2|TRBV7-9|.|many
CASIEFTGELFF
TGTGCCAGCATCGAATTCACCGGGGAGCTGTTTTTT
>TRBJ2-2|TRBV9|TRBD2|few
CASLAGTTGELFF
TGTGCCAGCTTAGCGGGGACCACCGGGGAGCTGTTTTTT
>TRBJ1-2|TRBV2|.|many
CASSESGGRNYGYTF
TGTGCCAGCAGTGAAAGCGGGGGAAGAAACTATGGCTACACCTTC
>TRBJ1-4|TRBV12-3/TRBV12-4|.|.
CASSLGTPAEKLFF
TGTGCCAGCAGTTTAGGGACCCCAGCTGAAAAACTGTTTTTT
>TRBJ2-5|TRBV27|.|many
CASSLFSQETQYF
TGTGCCAGCAGTTTATTTTCCCAAGAGACCCAGTACTTC
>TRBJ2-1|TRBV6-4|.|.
CASSGGPGSFNEQFF
TGTGCCAGCAGTGGCGGGCCAGGTTCTTTTAATGAGCAGTTCTTC
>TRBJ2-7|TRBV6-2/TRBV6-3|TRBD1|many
CASSYLQGRDEQYF
TGTGCCAGCAGTTACCTACAGGGGAGAGACGAGCAGTACTTC
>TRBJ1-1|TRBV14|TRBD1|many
CASSTGQGIPTEAFF
TGTGCCAGCAGCACGGGACAGGGGATCCCCACTGAAGCTTTCTTT
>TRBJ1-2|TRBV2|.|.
CASSEGGSLGVYYGYTF
TGTGCCAGCAGTGAAGGGGGTTCCCTTGGGGTCTACTATGGCTACACCTTC
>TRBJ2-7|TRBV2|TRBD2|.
CASSEGLADSYEQYF
TGTGCCAGCAGTGAGGGTCTAGCGGACTCCTACGAGCAGTACTTC
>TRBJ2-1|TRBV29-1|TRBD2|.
CSGAGRGERNEQFF
TGCAGCGGAGCCGGTCGGGGGGAGAGGAATGAGCAGTTCTTC
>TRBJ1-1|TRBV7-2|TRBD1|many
CASSLGDRGLQGAEAFF
TGTGCCAGCAGCTTAGGGGACAGGGGGCTCCAAGGCGCTGAAGCTTTCTTT
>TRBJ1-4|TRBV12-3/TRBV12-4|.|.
CASSLDVARPHEKLFF
TGTGCCAGCAGTTTAGACGTTGCCAGGCCCCATGAAAAACTGTTTTTT
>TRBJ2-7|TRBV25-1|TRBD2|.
CASSDGTSGRGERYF
TGTGCCAGCAGTGACGGGACTAGCGGGAGAGGCGAGCGGTACTTC
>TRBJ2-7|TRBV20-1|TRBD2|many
CSARVTSGGDEQYF
TGCAGTGCTAGAGTGACTAGCGGGGGCGACGAGCAGTACTTC
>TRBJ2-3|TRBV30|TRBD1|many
CAWSAGQASTDTQYF
TGTGCCTGGAGTGCTGGACAGGCTAGCACAGATACGCAGTATTTT
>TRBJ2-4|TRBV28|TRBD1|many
CASSGIRGNIQYF
TGTGCCAGCAGTGGGATCAGGGGGAACATTCAGTACTTC
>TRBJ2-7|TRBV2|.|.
CASSEWWVRAEQYF
TGTGCCAGCAGTGAATGGTGGGTCAGGGCCGAGCAGTACTTC
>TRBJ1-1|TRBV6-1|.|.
CASSEGSLNTEAFF
TGTGCCAGCAGTGAGGGCAGCTTGAACACTGAAGCTTTCTTT
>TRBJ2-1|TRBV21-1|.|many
CASSKGASGRPHEQFF
TGTGCCAGCAGCAAAGGGGCTAGCGGGAGACCCCATGAGCAGTTCTTC
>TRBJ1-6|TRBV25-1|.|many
CASSVWYSPLHF
TGTGCCAGCAGTGTATGGTATTCACCCCTCCACTTT
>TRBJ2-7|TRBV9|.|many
CASSKAGTALYEQYF
TGTGCCAGCAGCAAAGCCGGGACCGCCCTGTACGAGCAGTACTTC
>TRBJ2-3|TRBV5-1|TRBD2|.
CASSLDGAGGPDTQYF
TGCGCCAGCAGCTTGGACGGAGCGGGAGGCCCAGATACGCAGTATTTT
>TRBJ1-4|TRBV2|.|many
CASSEDRRQEKLFF
TGTGCCAGCAGCGAGGATAGGAGACAGGAAAAACTGTTTTTT
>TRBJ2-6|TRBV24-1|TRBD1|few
CAIAGQGVSGANVLTF
TGTGCCATCGCGGGACAGGGGGTGTCTGGGGCCAACGTCCTGACTTTC
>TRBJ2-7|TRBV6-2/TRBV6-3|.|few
CAITNGPGEQYF
TGTGCCATCACGAATGGGCCCGGCGAGCAGTACTTC
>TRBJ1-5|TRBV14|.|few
CASSRTSSSGSNQPQHF
TGTGCCAGCAGCCGGACGAGCTCCTCCGGTAGCAATCAGCCCCAGCATTTT
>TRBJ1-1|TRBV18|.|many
CASSPRGNTEAFF
TGTGCCAGCAGCCCGCGGGGGAACACTGAAGCTTTCTTT
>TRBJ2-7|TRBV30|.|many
CAWSVTRGGEQYF
TGTGCCTGGAGTGTTACCAGGGGAGGAGAGCAGTACTTC
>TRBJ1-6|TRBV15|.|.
CATSSPSENSPLHF
TGTGCCACCAGCAGCCCCAGTGAGAATTCACCCCTCCACTTT
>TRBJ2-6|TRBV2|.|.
CASSVHISGANVLTF
TGTGCCAGCAGCGTACACATCTCTGGGGCCAACGTCCTGACTTTC